This TCR beta chain was identified during a study of cytomegalovirus exposure and HLA in healthy donors. Researchers ran the PCR with 60 Vbeta and 13 Jbeta primers. Measured with immunoSEQ multiplex PCR; TCRdb has only the in-frame clones, and not every one. Here the sample spans around 140,000 clones, around 78% being singletons. Trimming took off 5 bases at V and 0 bases at J, with 17 bases between the two ends. Germline CDR1 and CDR2: SGHAT and FQNNGV. CDR3 length: 17 amino acids. Sequenced sample: PBMCs. The chain carries TRBV11-2 and TRBJ2-1, with D perhaps matching TRBD1 (6 bases). The sequence was collected from a woman in her late teens or twenties in good health and CMV-seropositive. CDR3 nucleotide sequence: TGTGCCAGCAGCCGTTCCTTTAGGGGGAGCTCCTACAATGAGCAGTTCTTC. Protein sequence: CASSRSFRGSSYNEQFF. Based on the CDR3 plus reference TRBV11-2 and TRBJ2-1, the full variable domain is EAGVAQSPRYKIIEKRQSVAFWCNPISGHATLYWYQQILGQGPKLLIQFQNNGVVDDSQLPKDRFSAERLKGVDSTLKIQPAKLEDSAVYLCASSRSFRGSSYNEQFFGPGTRLTVL.